The 6 T cell receptor beta chains given below trace back to one sample, sequenced in a study of graft-versus-host responses after intestinal transplantation. Profiling relied on immunoSEQ multiplex PCR, and the TCRdb table lists in-frame clones only, not all of them. The table has 29,000 or so clones, 85% to 95% seen once. The material sequenced was PBMCs, taken approximately 66 days after intestinal transplant. The receptors come from a human patient who received an intestinal transplant, so some T cells may come from the graft donor.

This rearrangement joins TRBV4-1 to TRBJ2-1; 8 bases agree with TRBD2. Germline V lookup: CDR1 MGHRA, CDR2 YSYEKL. The CDR3 loop spans 18 amino acids. V gave up 2 bases and J gave up 0 bases; unmatched junction bases: 9. The CDR3 nucleotides are TGCGCCAGCAGCCAAACCCAACTAGCGGAGAGCTCCTACAATGAGCAGTTCTTC. Amino acids: CASSQTQLAESSYNEQFF.

J is TRBJ2-7 and V is TRBV11-3; unclear D gene. Germline V gene lookup returns CDR1 SGHNT and CDR2 YENEEA. The CDR3 has 12 residues. The germline V and J ends were trimmed by 1 base and 6 bases, with 7 bases remaining between them. CDR3 loop: CASSLAVPEQYF. The CDR3 DNA reads TGTGCCAGCAGCTTAGCGGTCCCCGAGCAGTACTTC.

The chain combines TRBV4-1 with TRBJ2-7, with a weak D call TRBD2 (5 bases). CDR3 length equals 15 residues. The V end was cut by 4 bases, the J end by 3 bases, with 16 bases between. Germline V gene sequence: CDR1 MGHRA, CDR2 YSYEKL. The CDR3 sequence: CASSLLSGKDYEQYF. The CDR3 DNA sequence: TGCGCCAGCAGCCTTCTTTCCGGGAAAGACTACGAGCAGTACTTC.

The chain recombines TRBV13 with TRBJ2-3; no definite D call. The CDR3 consists of 16 residues. In germline, CDR1 is PRHDT, CDR2 FYEKMQ (reference sequence). Trimming took 1 base from V and 0 from J, leaving 11 bases between them. CDR3: CASSLAPQRSTDTQYF. The CDR3 bases are TGTGCCAGCAGCTTAGCACCCCAGAGAAGCACAGATACGCAGTATTTT.

The chain links TRBV6-5 to TRBJ2-2; maybe TRBD2 (5 bases). The germline gives CDR1 MNHEY, CDR2 SVGAGI. The CDR3 runs to 15 residues. Trimming stripped 2 bases from V and 2 bases from J, with 9 bases between. The CDR3 nucleotides are TGTGCCAGCAGTTACGCGACTACCAACACCGGGGAGCTGTTTTTT. Its protein product is CASSYATTNTGELFF.

The count of this clone is one. Other DNA sequences in this sample translate to the same CDR3. The V call is TRBV6-5, the J call TRBJ1-1, with D hard to call. The CDR3 runs to 12 residues. V shed 2 bases and J shed 5 bases, with 6 bases lying between them. The germline V gene has CDR1 MNHEY and CDR2 SVGAGI. CDR3 sequence (DNA): TGTGCCAGCAGTTACCTTGGGACTGAAGCTTTCTTT. As protein: CASSYLGTEAFF.